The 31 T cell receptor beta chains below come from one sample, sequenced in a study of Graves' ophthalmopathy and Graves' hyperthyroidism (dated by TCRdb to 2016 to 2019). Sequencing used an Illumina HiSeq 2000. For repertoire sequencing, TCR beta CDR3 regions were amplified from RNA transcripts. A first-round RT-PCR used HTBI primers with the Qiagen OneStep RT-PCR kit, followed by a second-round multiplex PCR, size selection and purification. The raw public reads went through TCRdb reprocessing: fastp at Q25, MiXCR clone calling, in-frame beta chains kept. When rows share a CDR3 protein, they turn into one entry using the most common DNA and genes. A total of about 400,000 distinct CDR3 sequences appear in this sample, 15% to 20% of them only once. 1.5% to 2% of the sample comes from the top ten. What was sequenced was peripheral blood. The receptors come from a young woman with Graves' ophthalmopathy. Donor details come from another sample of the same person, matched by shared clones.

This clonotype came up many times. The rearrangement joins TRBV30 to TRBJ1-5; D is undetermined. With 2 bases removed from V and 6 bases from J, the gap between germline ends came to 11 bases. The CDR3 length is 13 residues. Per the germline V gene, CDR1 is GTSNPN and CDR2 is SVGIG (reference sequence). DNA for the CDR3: TGTGCCTGGAGTCTCCCAGAGTTTCAGCCCCAGCATTTT. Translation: CAWSLPEFQPQHF.

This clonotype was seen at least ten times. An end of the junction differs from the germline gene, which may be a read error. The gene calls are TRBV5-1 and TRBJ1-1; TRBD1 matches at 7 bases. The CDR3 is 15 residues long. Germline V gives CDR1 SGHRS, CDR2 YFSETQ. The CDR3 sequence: CASSIRGPMNTEASF. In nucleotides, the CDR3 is TGCGCCAGCAGCATAAGGGGGCCGATGAACACTGAAGCTTCCTTT.

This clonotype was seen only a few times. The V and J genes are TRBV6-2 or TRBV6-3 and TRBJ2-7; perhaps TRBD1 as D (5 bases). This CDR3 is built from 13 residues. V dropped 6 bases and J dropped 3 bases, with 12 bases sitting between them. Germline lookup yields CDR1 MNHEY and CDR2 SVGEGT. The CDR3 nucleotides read TGTGCCAGCAGAGACAGCCTCATCTACGAGCAGTACTTC. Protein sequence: CASRDSLIYEQYF.

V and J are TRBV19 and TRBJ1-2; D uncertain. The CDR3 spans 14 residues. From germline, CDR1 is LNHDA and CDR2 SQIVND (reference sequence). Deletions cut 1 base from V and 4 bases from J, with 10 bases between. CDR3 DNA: TGTGCCAGTAGTATAGGGATAGATAGCTATGGCTACACCTTC. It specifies CASSIGIDSYGYTF.

The CDR3 reads CASSLPARNTEAFF. Here the CDR3 DNA reads TGTGCCAGCAGTTTGCCGGCCCGGAACACTGAAGCTTTCTTT. The V gene is TRBV6-2 or TRBV6-3, the J gene TRBJ1-1; D is ambiguous. Trimming took 4 bases from V and 1 from J, leaving 10 bases between them. This CDR3 comprises 14 residues. Germline V lookup: CDR1 MNHEY, CDR2 SVGEGT.

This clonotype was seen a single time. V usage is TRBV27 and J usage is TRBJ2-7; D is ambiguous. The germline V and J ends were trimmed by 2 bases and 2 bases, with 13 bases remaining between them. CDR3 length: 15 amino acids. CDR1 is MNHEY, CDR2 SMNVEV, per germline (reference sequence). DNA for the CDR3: TGTGCCAGCAGTTTAGCGGCCCCAGGCCCCTACGAGCAGTACTTC. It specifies CASSLAAPGPYEQYF.

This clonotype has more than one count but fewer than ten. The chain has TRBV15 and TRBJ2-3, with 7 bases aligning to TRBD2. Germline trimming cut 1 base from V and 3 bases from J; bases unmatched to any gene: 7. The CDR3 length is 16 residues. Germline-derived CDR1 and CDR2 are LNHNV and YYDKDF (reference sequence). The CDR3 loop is CATSRGPAGSTDTQYF. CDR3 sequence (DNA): TGTGCCACCAGCAGAGGCCCAGCGGGGTCGACAGATACGCAGTATTTT.

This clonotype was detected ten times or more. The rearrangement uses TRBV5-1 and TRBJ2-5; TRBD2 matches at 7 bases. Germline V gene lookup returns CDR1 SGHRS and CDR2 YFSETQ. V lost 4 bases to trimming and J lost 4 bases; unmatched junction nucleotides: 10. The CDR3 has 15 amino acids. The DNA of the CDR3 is TGCGCCAGCAGCCATCCAGGCGGGGGACGAGAGACCCAGTACTTC. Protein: CASSHPGGGRETQYF.

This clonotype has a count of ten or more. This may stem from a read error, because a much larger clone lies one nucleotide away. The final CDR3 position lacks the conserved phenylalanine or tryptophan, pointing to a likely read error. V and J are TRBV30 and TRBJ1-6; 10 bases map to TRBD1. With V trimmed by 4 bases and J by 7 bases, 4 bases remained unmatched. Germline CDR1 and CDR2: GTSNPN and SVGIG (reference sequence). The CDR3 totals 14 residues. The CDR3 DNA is TGTGCCTGGATCGGACAGGGGGGCAATTCACCCCTCCACTCT. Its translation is CAWIGQGGNSPLHS.

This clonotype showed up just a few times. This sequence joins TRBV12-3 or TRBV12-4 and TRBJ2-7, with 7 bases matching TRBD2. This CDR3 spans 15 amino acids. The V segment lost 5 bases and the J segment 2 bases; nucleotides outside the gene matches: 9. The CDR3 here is CASSPWEGGTYEQYF. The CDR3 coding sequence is TGTGCCAGCAGTCCATGGGAGGGAGGGACCTACGAGCAGTACTTC.

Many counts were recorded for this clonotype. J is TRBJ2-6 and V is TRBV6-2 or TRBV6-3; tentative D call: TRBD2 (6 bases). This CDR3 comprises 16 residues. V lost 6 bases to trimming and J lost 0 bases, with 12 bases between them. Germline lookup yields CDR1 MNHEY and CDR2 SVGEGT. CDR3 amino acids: CASSPGLLSGANVLTF. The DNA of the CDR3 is TGTGCCAGCAGCCCGGGACTGCTCTCTGGGGCCAACGTCCTGACTTTC.

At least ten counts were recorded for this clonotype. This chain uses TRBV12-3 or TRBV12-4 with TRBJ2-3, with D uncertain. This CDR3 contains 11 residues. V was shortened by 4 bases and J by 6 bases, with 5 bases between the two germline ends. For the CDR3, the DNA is TGTGCCAGCAGTTGGGTCGATACGCAGTATTTT. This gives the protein CASSWVDTQYF.

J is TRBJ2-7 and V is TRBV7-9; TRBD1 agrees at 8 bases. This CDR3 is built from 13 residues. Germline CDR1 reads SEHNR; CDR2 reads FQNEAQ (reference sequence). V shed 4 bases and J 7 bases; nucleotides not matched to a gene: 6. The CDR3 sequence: CASSSQGAREQYF. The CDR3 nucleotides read TGTGCCAGCAGCTCCCAGGGGGCGCGGGAGCAGTACTTC.

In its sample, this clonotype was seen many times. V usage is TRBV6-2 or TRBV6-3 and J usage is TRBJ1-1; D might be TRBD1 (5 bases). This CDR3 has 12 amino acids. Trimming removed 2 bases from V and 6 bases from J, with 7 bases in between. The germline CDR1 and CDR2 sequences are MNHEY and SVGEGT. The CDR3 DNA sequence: TGTGCCAGCAGTTACAGGGGTCCTGAAGCTTTCTTT. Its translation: CASSYRGPEAFF.

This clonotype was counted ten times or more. CDR3 loop: CASSPTPVRGTEAFF. CDR3 DNA sequence: TGTGCCAGCTCACCAACGCCAGTCAGGGGCACTGAAGCTTTCTTT. V gene TRBV18 combines with J gene TRBJ1-1; weak D call: TRBD1 (6 bases). Trimming pared 2 bases from V and 4 bases from J, leaving 14 bases between. The CDR3 runs to 15 residues. Germline-derived CDR1 and CDR2 are KGHSH and LQKENI.

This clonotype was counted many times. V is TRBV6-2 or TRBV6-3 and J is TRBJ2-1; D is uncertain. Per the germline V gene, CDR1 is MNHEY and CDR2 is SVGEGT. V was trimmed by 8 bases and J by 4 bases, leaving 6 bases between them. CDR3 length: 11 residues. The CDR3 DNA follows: TGTGCCAGCGGCGGTTACAATGAGCAGTTCTTC. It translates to CASGGYNEQFF.

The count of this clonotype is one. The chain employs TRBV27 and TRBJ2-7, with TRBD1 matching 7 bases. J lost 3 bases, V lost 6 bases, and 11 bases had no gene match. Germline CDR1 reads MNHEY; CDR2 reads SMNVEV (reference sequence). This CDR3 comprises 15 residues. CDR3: CASSLVSGTVYEQYF. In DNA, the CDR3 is TGTGCCAGCAGCTTAGTTTCCGGGACAGTCTACGAGCAGTACTTC.

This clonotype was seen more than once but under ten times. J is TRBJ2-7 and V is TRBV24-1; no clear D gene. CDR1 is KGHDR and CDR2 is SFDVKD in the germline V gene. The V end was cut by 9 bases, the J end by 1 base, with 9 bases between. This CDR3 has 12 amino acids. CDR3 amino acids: CATPGPSYEQYF. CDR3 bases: TGTGCCACCCCTGGGCCATCCTACGAGCAGTACTTC.

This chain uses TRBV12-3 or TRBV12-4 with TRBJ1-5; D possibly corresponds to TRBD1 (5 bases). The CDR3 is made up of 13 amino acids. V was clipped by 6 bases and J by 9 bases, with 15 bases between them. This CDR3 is CASSPGQEGPQHF. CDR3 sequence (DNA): TGTGCCAGCAGCCCGGGGCAGGAGGGGCCCCAGCATTTT.

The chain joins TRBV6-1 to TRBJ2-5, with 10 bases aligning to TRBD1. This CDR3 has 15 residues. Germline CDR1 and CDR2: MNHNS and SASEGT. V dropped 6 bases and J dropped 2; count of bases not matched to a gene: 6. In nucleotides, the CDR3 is TGTGCCAGCAGCCCCTGGACAGGGGGTCAAGAGACCCAGTACTTC. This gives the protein CASSPWTGGQETQYF.

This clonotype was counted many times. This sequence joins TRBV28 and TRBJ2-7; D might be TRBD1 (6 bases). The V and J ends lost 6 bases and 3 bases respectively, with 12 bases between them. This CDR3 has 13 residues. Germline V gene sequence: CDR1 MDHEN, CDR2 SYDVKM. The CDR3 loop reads CASRRTAIYEQYF. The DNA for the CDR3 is TGTGCCAGCAGGAGGACAGCGATCTACGAGCAGTACTTC.

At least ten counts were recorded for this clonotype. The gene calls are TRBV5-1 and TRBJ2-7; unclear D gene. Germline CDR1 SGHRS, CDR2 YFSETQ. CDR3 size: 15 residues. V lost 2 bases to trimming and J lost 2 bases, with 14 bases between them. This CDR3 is CASSFGRHLTYEQYF. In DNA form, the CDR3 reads TGCGCCAGCAGCTTCGGCAGACACCTAACCTACGAGCAGTACTTC.

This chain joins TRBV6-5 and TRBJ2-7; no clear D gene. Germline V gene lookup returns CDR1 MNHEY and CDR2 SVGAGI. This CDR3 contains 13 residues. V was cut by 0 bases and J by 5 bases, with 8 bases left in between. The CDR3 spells CASSYSGRNEQYF. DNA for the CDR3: TGTGCCAGCAGTTACTCGGGAAGGAACGAGCAGTACTTC.

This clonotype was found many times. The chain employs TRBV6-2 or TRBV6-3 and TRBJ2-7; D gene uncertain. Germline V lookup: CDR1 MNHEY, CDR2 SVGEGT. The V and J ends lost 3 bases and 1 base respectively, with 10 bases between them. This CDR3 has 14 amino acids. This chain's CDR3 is CASSYSRWSYEQYF. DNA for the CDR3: TGTGCCAGCAGTTATTCCCGGTGGTCCTACGAGCAGTACTTC.

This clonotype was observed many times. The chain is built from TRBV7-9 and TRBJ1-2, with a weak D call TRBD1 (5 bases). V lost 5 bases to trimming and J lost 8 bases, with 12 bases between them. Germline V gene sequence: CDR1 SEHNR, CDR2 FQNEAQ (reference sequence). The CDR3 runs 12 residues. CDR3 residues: CASSTEKGGYTF. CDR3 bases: TGTGCCAGCAGCACGGAAAAGGGGGGCTACACCTTC.

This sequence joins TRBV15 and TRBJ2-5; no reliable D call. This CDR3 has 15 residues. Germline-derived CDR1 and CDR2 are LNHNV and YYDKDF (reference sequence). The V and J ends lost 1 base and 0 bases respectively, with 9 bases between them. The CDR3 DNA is TGTGCCACCAGCAGAGGCCGTAAAGACCAAGAGACCCAGTACTTC. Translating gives CATSRGRKDQETQYF.

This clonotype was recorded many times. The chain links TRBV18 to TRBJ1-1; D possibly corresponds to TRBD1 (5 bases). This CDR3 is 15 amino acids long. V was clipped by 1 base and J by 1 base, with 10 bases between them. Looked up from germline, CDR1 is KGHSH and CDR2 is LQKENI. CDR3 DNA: TGTGCCAGCTCACCACAGGGGCAGCAGAACACTGAAGCTTTCTTT. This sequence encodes CASSPQGQQNTEAFF.

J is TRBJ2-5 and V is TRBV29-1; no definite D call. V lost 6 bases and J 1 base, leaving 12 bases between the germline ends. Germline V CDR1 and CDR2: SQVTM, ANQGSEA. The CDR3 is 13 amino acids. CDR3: CSVGIRFQETQYF. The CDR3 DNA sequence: TGCAGCGTGGGGATACGGTTCCAAGAGACCCAGTACTTC. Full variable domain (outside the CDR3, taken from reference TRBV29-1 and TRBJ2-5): SAVISQKPSRDICQRGTSLTIQCQVDSQVTMMFWYRQQPGQSLTLIATANQGSEATYESGFVIDKFPISRPNLTFSTLTVSNMSPEDSSIYLCSVGIRFQETQYFGPGTRLLVL.

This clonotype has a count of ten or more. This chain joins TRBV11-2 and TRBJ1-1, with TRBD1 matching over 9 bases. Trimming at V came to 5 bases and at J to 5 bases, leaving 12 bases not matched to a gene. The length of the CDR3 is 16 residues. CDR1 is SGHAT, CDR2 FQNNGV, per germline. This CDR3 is CASSPGVRDRVTEAFF. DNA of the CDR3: TGTGCCAGCAGCCCGGGGGTCCGGGACAGGGTGACTGAAGCTTTCTTT.

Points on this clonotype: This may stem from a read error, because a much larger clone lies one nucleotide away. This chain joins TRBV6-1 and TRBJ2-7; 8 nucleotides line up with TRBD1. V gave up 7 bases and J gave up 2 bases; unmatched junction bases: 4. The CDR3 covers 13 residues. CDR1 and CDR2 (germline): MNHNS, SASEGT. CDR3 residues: CASKPTGAYEQYF. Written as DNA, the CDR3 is TGTGCCAGCAAACCGACAGGGGCCTACGAGCAGTACTTC.

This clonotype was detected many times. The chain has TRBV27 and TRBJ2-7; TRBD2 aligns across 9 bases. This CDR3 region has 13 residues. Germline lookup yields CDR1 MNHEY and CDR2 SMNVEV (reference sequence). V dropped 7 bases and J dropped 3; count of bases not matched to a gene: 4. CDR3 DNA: TGTGCCAGCAAAAGGACTAGCGACTACGAGCAGTACTTC. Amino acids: CASKRTSDYEQYF.